Below, 14 T cell receptor beta chains from the same sample are listed, as sequenced in a study of shared clonotypes between healthy human individuals. Some clones are missing from TCRdb's copy, which holds only in-frame ones; the method was immunoSEQ multiplex PCR. The repertoire holds about 530,000 clones, with 96% as singletons. Sequencing was carried out using naive CD4+ T cells sorted from blood. Subset here: CD45RA+ positively selected. These receptors were taken from a woman between 25 and 40 years old in good health.

The chain is built from TRBV5-5 and TRBJ1-5, with TRBD1 as a possible D gene (5 bases). The CDR3 length is 14 residues. Trimming left V 0 bases short and J 7 bases short, with 11 bases between. In germline, CDR1 is SGHKS, CDR2 YYEKEE (reference sequence). DNA for the CDR3: TGTGCCAGCAGCTTGGTTGGGCCAGGGCAGCCCCAGCATTTT. Its translation is CASSLVGPGQPQHF.

This chain uses TRBV7-2 with TRBJ2-2; D is unclear. The length of the CDR3 is 13 residues. The V and J ends lost 1 base and 10 bases respectively, with 10 bases between them. The germline CDR1 and CDR2 sequences are SGHTA and FQGNSA. The CDR3 DNA reads TGTGCCAGCAGCTTAGGGTACCGCTCGGAGCTGTTTTTT. Its translation is CASSLGYRSELFF.

This chain joins TRBV30 and TRBJ2-6, with D tentatively TRBD1 (6 bases). The CDR3 has 17 residues. Trimming took off 0 bases at V and 2 bases at J, with 14 bases between the two ends. Looked up from germline, CDR1 is GTSNPN and CDR2 is SVGIG (reference sequence). The CDR3 nucleotides are TGTGCCTGGAGTGTAGGGGGACCTGGGGCTGGGGCCAACGTCCTGACTTTC. Its protein is CAWSVGGPGAGANVLTF.

The gene calls are TRBV28 and TRBJ2-2; D possibly corresponds to TRBD1 (6 bases). Germline CDR1 MDHEN, CDR2 SYDVKM. The CDR3 is 13 residues long. Trimming left V 6 bases short and J 7 bases short, with 12 bases between. CDR3 nucleotide sequence: TGTGCCAGCAGCACAGGGTTGGGCGGGGAGCTGTTTTTT. Residues: CASSTGLGGELFF.

The rearrangement joins TRBV20-1 to TRBJ2-7, with D uncertain. The CDR3 sequence is 11 residues long. Germline CDR1 and CDR2: DFQATT and SNEGSKA (reference sequence). The V gene lost 5 bases and the J gene lost 2 bases, with 7 bases spanning the gap. Here the CDR3 DNA reads TGCAGTGCTCCAACCCCCTACGAGCAGTACTTC. It codes for CSAPTPYEQYF.

This chain uses TRBV6-1 with TRBJ2-7, with 9 bases fitting TRBD1. Germline V CDR1 and CDR2: MNHNS, SASEGT. This CDR3 comprises 14 residues. V was pared by 5 bases and J by 3 bases, with 5 bases of the junction left unmatched. The CDR3 sequence is CASSSDRGNYEQYF. The CDR3 DNA is TGTGCCAGCAGTAGCGACAGGGGGAACTACGAGCAGTACTTC.

As to this clone: This CDR3 is also generated by other DNA sequences in the sample. This chain joins TRBV7-2 and TRBJ2-7; 11 bases map to TRBD2. The CDR3 contains 14 residues. V trimming: 4 bases; J trimming: 4 bases; junction bases outside the gene matches: 3. CDR1 is SGHTA and CDR2 is FQGNSA in the germline V gene. CDR3 nucleotide sequence: TGTGCCAGCAGCTCCGGACTAGCGGGTTACGAGCAGTACTTC. This encodes CASSSGLAGYEQYF.

J is TRBJ2-5 and V is TRBV7-7; unclear D gene. Trimming removed 5 bases at V and 5 bases at J, with 18 bases between. The CDR3 extends over 15 amino acids. Per germline, CDR1 SSHAT and CDR2 FNYEAQ (reference sequence). DNA of the CDR3: TGTGCCAGCAGCCCGGCCAATCCCCCCGGTGAGACCCAGTACTTC. Its translation is CASSPANPPGETQYF. Looking up the rest from reference TRBV7-7 and TRBJ2-5 gives the full variable domain: GAGVSQSPRYKVTKRGQDVTLRCDPISSHATLYWYQQALGQGPEFLTYFNYEAQPDKSGLPSDRFSAERPEGSISTLTIQRTEQRDSAMYRCASSPANPPGETQYFGPGTRLLVL.

A single count supports this clone. The chain carries TRBV6-6 and TRBJ2-2; D is tentatively TRBD1 or TRBD2 (5 bases each). The CDR3 sequence is 14 residues long. V was trimmed by 7 bases and J by 4 bases, leaving 13 bases between them. Germline-derived CDR1 and CDR2 are MNHNY and SVGAGI (reference sequence). CDR3 amino acids: CASTGTGGTGELFF. DNA of the CDR3: TGTGCCAGCACGGGTACTGGGGGCACCGGGGAGCTGTTTTTT.

This chain joins TRBV20-1 and TRBJ1-2; D gene ambiguous. The CDR3 contains 11 residues. The germline V gene has CDR1 DFQATT and CDR2 SNEGSKA (reference sequence). Trimming removed 3 bases from V and 6 bases from J, with 8 bases in between. The DNA of the CDR3 is TGCAGTGCTAGGTGGCTTGATGGCTACACCTTC. It encodes CSARWLDGYTF.

The chain uses TRBV7-9 and TRBJ2-1; D might be TRBD2 (6 bases). The CDR3 runs to 15 residues. V gave up 3 bases and J gave up 0 bases, with 9 bases separating them. CDR1 and CDR2 from the germline V gene are SEHNR and FQNEAQ (reference sequence). The CDR3 sequence is CASSFRRGSYNEQFF. CDR3 bases: TGTGCCAGCAGCTTTCGGAGGGGCTCCTACAATGAGCAGTTCTTC.

The chain carries TRBV6-1 and TRBJ1-3; D gene uncertain. This CDR3 contains 14 residues. Deletions cut 4 bases from V and 0 bases from J, with 7 bases between. The V gene's germline CDR1 is MNHNS and CDR2 SASEGT. The CDR3 sequence is CASSALYSGNTIYF. CDR3 DNA sequence: TGTGCCAGCAGTGCACTGTACTCTGGAAACACCATATATTTT.

The chain is built from TRBV10-1 and TRBJ2-5; TRBD1 is a possible D gene (6 bases). The V gene lost 4 bases and the J gene lost 3 bases, with 6 bases spanning the gap. Germline V gene lookup returns CDR1 WNHNN and CDR2 SYGVQD (reference sequence). This CDR3 is built from 12 residues. The CDR3 sequence is CASSAGEETQYF. CDR3 nucleotide sequence: TGCGCCAGCAGTGCAGGGGAAGAGACCCAGTACTTC.

The chain couples TRBV6-5 to TRBJ2-1; D unclear. Germline CDR1 reads MNHEY; CDR2 reads SVGAGI. The CDR3 is 11 amino acids. V was trimmed by 1 base and J by 7 bases, leaving 2 bases between them. For the CDR3, the DNA is TGTGCCAGCAGTTACTTAAATGAGCAGTTCTTC. Amino acids: CASSYLNEQFF.